Reported below is one T cell receptor (beta chain). The data are from a study of neoadjuvant anti-PD-1 for oral cavity cancer. Germline lookup yields CDR1 PRHDT and CDR2 FYEKMQ (reference sequence). The CDR3 spans 18 residues. V shed 6 bases and J 1 base; nucleotides not matched to a gene: 17. Libraries were prepared by immunoSEQ multiplex PCR; TCRdb keeps only in-frame clonotypes and omits some of them. The sample lists under 15,000 clones; about three fifths were seen once. Cohort: HPV-negative, locally advanced oral cavity squamous cell carcinoma patients. J is TRBJ1-1 and V is TRBV13; TRBD1 aligns across 7 bases. This TCR came from a person aged 35 to 85 with oral cavity squamous cell carcinoma. Specimen: PBMCs, collected before nivolumab (anti-PD-1) treatment. The CDR3 here is CASSSLGQALRRNTEAFF. CDR3 nucleotide sequence: TGTGCCAGCAGTTCCCTCGGACAGGCTCTGAGAAGGAACACTGAAGCTTTCTTT.